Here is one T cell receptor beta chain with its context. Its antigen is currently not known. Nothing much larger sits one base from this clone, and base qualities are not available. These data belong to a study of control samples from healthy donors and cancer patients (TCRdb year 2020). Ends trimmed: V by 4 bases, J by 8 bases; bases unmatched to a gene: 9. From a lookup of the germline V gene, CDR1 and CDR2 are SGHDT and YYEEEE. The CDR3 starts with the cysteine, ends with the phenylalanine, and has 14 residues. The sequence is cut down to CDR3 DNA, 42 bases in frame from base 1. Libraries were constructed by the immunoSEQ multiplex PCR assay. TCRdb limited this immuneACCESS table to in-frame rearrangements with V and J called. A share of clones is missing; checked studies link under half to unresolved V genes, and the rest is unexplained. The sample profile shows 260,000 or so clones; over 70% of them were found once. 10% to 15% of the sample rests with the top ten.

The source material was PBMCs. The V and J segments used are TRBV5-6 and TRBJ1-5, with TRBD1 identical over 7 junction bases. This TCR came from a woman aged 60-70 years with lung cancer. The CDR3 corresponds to CASSLRQGMEPQHF. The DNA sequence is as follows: TGTGCCAGCAGCCTAAGACAGGGAATGGAGCCCCAGCATTTT.